Following are 8 T cell receptor beta chains from one sample sequenced in a study of T-cell reconstitution after alpha-beta-depleted transplantation in children. A TCRbeta library incorporating unique molecular identifiers was prepared. TCRdb called the PCR reads again in MiXCR, with one record for every CDR3 protein. Here the sample spans 600,000 to 700,000 distinct CDR3 sequences, 16% being singletons. Specimen: PBMCs from the stem cell graft donor, collected from the stem cell graft. Source of these receptors: a human donor who donated a stem cell graft to a child with acute myeloid leukemia.

This clonotype was recorded a few times. The gene calls are TRBV18 and TRBJ2-1; 8 positions match TRBD1. This CDR3 has 18 amino acids. Unmatched junction bases numbered 11, after V lost 2 bases and J lost 2 bases. From germline, CDR1 is KGHSH and CDR2 LQKENI. The CDR3 nucleotides read TGTGCCAGCTCACCATTACCGAACAGGGGGAATGCCTACAATGAGCAGTTCTTC. Translation: CASSPLPNRGNAYNEQFF.

This rearrangement joins TRBV12-3 or TRBV12-4 to TRBJ1-1; D is possibly TRBD1 (6 bases). Trimming removed 7 bases at V and 4 bases at J, with 13 bases between. The CDR3 has 13 residues. Here the CDR3 reads CASTSRGFTEAFF. CDR3 in DNA: TGTGCCAGCACCTCAAGGGGGTTCACTGAAGCTTTCTTT.

Ten or more counts support this clonotype. The V and J genes are TRBV20-1 and TRBJ2-1; TRBD2 matches 11 bases. The V gene end was trimmed by 6 bases and the J gene end by 8 bases; junction bases not matched to a gene: 9. The germline gives CDR1 DFQATT, CDR2 SNEGSKA (reference sequence). There are 14 residues in the CDR3. The CDR3 DNA sequence: TGCAGTGCGAGACTAGCGGGGTCCAGGGATGAGCAGTTCTTC. Protein product: CSARLAGSRDEQFF.

This clonotype came up many times. The chain combines TRBV15 with TRBJ2-3; TRBD1 aligns across 9 bases. The V segment lost 1 base and the J segment 1 base; nucleotides outside the gene matches: 0. CDR1 LNHNV and CDR2 YYDKDF come from the germline V gene (reference sequence). This CDR3 has 15 amino acids. The CDR3 coding sequence is TGTGCCACCAGCAGAGGGACAGGGGGCACAGATACGCAGTATTTT. This encodes CATSRGTGGTDTQYF.

In its sample, this clonotype was seen a few times. The chain has TRBV27 and TRBJ2-4; TRBD1 might be the D (5 bases). Trimming pared 5 bases from V and 0 bases from J, leaving 11 bases between. CDR1 MNHEY and CDR2 SMNVEV come from the germline V gene (reference sequence). This CDR3 comprises 15 residues. CDR3 sequence: CASSGVTGAKNIQYF. The CDR3, as DNA: TGTGCCAGCAGTGGGGTCACAGGAGCCAAAAACATTCAGTACTTC.

V is TRBV5-1 and J is TRBJ2-3; D gene unclear. The CDR3 consists of 14 residues. V was pared by 2 bases and J by 7 bases, with 14 bases between. Germline V gene sequence: CDR1 SGHRS, CDR2 YFSETQ. CDR3 sequence: CASSFSLTSNTQYF. CDR3 nucleotide sequence: TGCGCCAGCAGCTTCTCCCTTACTTCAAATACGCAGTATTTT.

This clonotype was observed a few times. The chain joins TRBV12-3 or TRBV12-4 to TRBJ2-5; 9 bases agree with TRBD2. The CDR3 has 13 residues. V was clipped by 10 bases and J by 1 base; unmatched bases: 4. The CDR3 spells CATMGLAQETQYF. The CDR3 coding sequence is TGTGCCACCATGGGACTAGCCCAAGAGACCCAGTACTTC.

The sample holds many counts of this clonotype. The chain has TRBV10-1 and TRBJ2-3; possibly TRBD2 for D (5 bases). V was shortened by 7 bases and J by 2 bases, with 10 bases between the two germline ends. The CDR3 contains 13 residues. From germline, CDR1 is WNHNN and CDR2 SYGVQD (reference sequence). CDR3 nucleotides: TGCGCCAGCAAGGACTCCTACACAGATACGCAGTATTTT. As protein: CASKDSYTDTQYF.